At least ten counts were recorded for the clone carrying this T cell receptor (beta chain). The data belong to a study of low-dose radiotherapy and immunotherapy resistance in tumors. Looking at the study overall: Participants in Cohort 1 were administered 0.5 Gy per fraction at 2-week intervals, to a cumulative dose of 6.5 Gy. The treatment that patients received was intravenous nivolumab 240 mg every two weeks plus ipilimumab 1 mg/kg every six weeks.

Specified time point: after trial treatment. Sample treatment: LDRT plus nivolumab, ipilimumab, low-dose cyclophosphamide and aspirin (RACIN trial). Eligible patients had advanced solid tumors lacking tumor-infiltrating lymphocytes. Germline loops: CDR1 SGHVS, CDR2 FQNEAQ. V was pared by 1 base and J by 0 bases, with 6 bases between. This CDR3 comprises 14 residues. cDNA synthesis used a TRAV/TRBV-specific primer set for both chains. TCRs were amplified for roughly 20 PCR cycles with a constant-region primer and V-primer adapter. mRNA, once isolated, was amplified by in vitro transcription. Each CDR3 protein is one row after TCRdb ran MiXCR on the reads. The table shows some 100,000 distinct CDR3 sequences, with under 25% occurring only once.

This chain connects TRBV7-8 to TRBJ1-2; no clear D. The receptor was isolated from a female donor with ovarian cancer. Sequencing was performed on PBMCs, taken after low-dose radiotherapy plus immunotherapy. In DNA, the CDR3 is TGTGCCAGCAGCTTAGGCCTGACTAACTATGGCTACACCTTC. Translating gives CASSLGLTNYGYTF.